One sample yielded the 30 T cell receptor beta chains listed below, sequenced in a study of control samples from healthy donors and cancer patients. Sequencing used immunoSEQ multiplex PCR; TCRdb keeps in-frame clones, though not all of them. The table lists about 160,000 clones, around 95% of them singletons, with 8.5% in the top ten. The sample comprised blood. The receptor source for this set is a woman aged 40-49 years in good health.

This chain connects TRBV3-1 (or the pseudogene TRBV3-2) to TRBJ2-7; possibly TRBD1 for D (5 bases). The V end was cut by 4 bases, the J end by 0 bases, with 10 bases between. CDR1 and CDR2 (germline): LGHDT, YNNKEL (reference sequence). This CDR3 is built from 14 residues. The CDR3 coding sequence is TGTGCCAGCAGCCGGGGCATGGGCTCCTACGAGCAGTACTTC. It codes for CASSRGMGSYEQYF.

The V gene is TRBV6-1, the J gene TRBJ1-2, with a possible D match to TRBD1 (5 bases). This CDR3 has 15 residues. V was clipped by 3 bases and J by 3 bases, with 14 bases between them. CDR1 MNHNS and CDR2 SASEGT come from the germline V gene. CDR3: CASSEVQGFYYGYTF. The CDR3 region has the DNA TGTGCCAGCAGTGAGGTCCAGGGTTTCTACTATGGCTACACCTTC.

The rearrangement links TRBV10-3 to TRBJ2-2, with TRBD2 matching over 8 bases. Germline lookup yields CDR1 ENHRY and CDR2 SYGVKD. The CDR3 runs 14 residues. Trimming at V came to 4 bases and at J to 7 bases, leaving 5 bases not matched to a gene. CDR3 nucleotide sequence: TGTGCCATCAGTGTTGCCAGCGGGGGCGGGGAGCTGTTTTTT. Protein sequence: CAISVASGGGELFF.

The rearrangement uses TRBV27 and TRBJ1-1, with 7 bases matching TRBD1. CDR1 MNHEY and CDR2 SMNVEV come from the germline V gene (reference sequence). V shed 5 bases, J shed 11 bases, and the junction held 5 bases outside the gene matches. The CDR3 is made up of 11 amino acids. CDR3 protein: CASSQQGRAFF. The CDR3 DNA reads TGTGCCAGCAGTCAACAGGGGAGGGCTTTCTTT.

The chain combines TRBV29-1 with TRBJ2-1; D call uncertain. The CDR3 is 15 residues long. CDR1 and CDR2 from the germline V gene are SQVTM and ANQGSEA. Trimming pared 0 bases from V and 2 bases from J, leaving 11 bases between. CDR3 sequence: CSVEDHVQTYNEQFF. In nucleotides, the CDR3 is TGCAGCGTTGAAGATCATGTACAGACCTACAATGAGCAGTTCTTC.

CDR3 sequence reads: CASSTNRDNQPQHF. CDR3 sequence (DNA): TGTGCCAGTAGTACAAACAGGGATAATCAGCCCCAGCATTTT. The J gene is TRBJ1-5, the V gene TRBV19, with D tentatively TRBD1 (6 bases). Germline values: CDR1 LNHDA, CDR2 SQIVND (reference sequence). Trimming pared 4 bases from V and 4 bases from J, leaving 11 bases between. This CDR3 has 14 residues.

The chain recombines TRBV7-2 with TRBJ1-5, with 7 bases lining up with TRBD1. The trim removed 3 bases at V and 5 bases at J, leaving 4 bases unmatched. Germline CDR1 reads SGHTA; CDR2 reads FQGNSA. This CDR3 contains 14 residues. The DNA for the CDR3 is TGTGCCAGCAGCTTCTCGACAGGGTATCAGCCCCAGCATTTT. Its protein is CASSFSTGYQPQHF.

The chain is built from TRBV7-3 and TRBJ1-2; a possible D gene is TRBD1 (5 bases). Germline CDR1 and CDR2: SGHTA and FQGTGA. V was shortened by 2 bases and J by 3 bases, with 7 bases between the two germline ends. This CDR3 has 13 residues. The CDR3: CASSLGRDYGYTF. The CDR3 DNA sequence: TGTGCCAGCAGCTTAGGCAGGGACTATGGCTACACCTTC. Based on the CDR3 plus reference TRBV7-3 and TRBJ1-2, the full variable domain is GAGVSQTPSNKVTEKGKYVELRCDPISGHTALYWYRQSLGQGPEFLIYFQGTGAADDSGLPNDRFFAVRPEGSVSTLKIQRTERGDSAVYLCASSLGRDYGYTFGSGTRLTVV.

The chain employs TRBV7-9 and TRBJ1-2; the D is unclear. The V and J ends lost 1 base and 3 bases respectively, with 9 bases between them. Germline loops: CDR1 SEHNR, CDR2 FQNEAQ (reference sequence). The CDR3 is 14 amino acids. Here the CDR3 reads CASSLVAAYYGYTF. The CDR3 region has the DNA TGTGCCAGCAGCTTAGTGGCAGCATACTATGGCTACACCTTC. Variable domain in full (rest from reference TRBV7-9 and TRBJ1-2): DTGVSQNPRHKITKRGQNVTFRCDPISEHNRLYWYRQTLGQGPEFLTYFQNEAQLEKSRLLSDRFSAERPKGSFSTLEIQRTEQGDSAMYLCASSLVAAYYGYTFGSGTRLTVV.

This chain joins TRBV6-2 or TRBV6-3 and TRBJ1-5; D remains ambiguous. Trimming pared 0 bases from V and 1 base from J, leaving 16 bases between. The germline V gene has CDR1 MNHEY and CDR2 SVGEGT. This CDR3 region has 18 residues. This chain's CDR3 is CASSYSTYQFGSNQPQHF. As DNA, the CDR3 is TGTGCCAGCAGTTACTCGACGTACCAGTTTGGGAGCAATCAGCCCCAGCATTTT.

The chain is built from TRBV11-2 and TRBJ1-6; 7 bases map to TRBD1. Germline V gene sequence: CDR1 SGHAT, CDR2 FQNNGV. This CDR3 region has 14 residues. The V segment lost 7 bases and the J segment 7 bases; nucleotides outside the gene matches: 7. CDR3 in amino acids: CASNKQGRNSPLHF. DNA of the CDR3: TGTGCCAGCAACAAACAGGGGCGAAATTCACCCCTCCACTTT.

In regard to this clone: Other DNA sequences of this sample code for an identical CDR3. The chain joins TRBV6-5 to TRBJ1-1; possible D gene TRBD1, 6 bases. The CDR3 runs 13 residues. V shed 0 bases and J shed 9 bases, with 11 bases lying between them. Germline V lookup: CDR1 MNHEY, CDR2 SVGAGI. The CDR3 spells CASSYSRRGQAFF. The CDR3 region has the DNA TGTGCCAGCAGTTACTCGAGGCGGGGGCAAGCTTTCTTT.

This clone has only one observation. The genes are TRBV9 and TRBJ2-7, with D possibly matching TRBD1 (5 bases). This CDR3 contains 16 residues. Trimming pared 0 bases from V and 5 bases from J, leaving 18 bases between. The germline gives CDR1 SGDLS, CDR2 YYNGEE. The CDR3 nucleotides read TGTGCCAGCAGCGTAGCTGGCCAGGGAAGTTGGGACGAGCAGTACTTC. Its translation: CASSVAGQGSWDEQYF.

The chain employs TRBV7-7 and TRBJ1-1; D is unresolved. Germline V gene lookup returns CDR1 SSHAT and CDR2 FNYEAQ (reference sequence). Trimming pared 5 bases from V and 2 bases from J, leaving 12 bases between. CDR3 length equals 14 residues. CDR3 sequence reads: CASSPLTGNTEAFF. The CDR3 DNA reads TGTGCCAGCAGCCCATTAACGGGTAACACTGAAGCTTTCTTT.

This chain uses TRBV11-3 with TRBJ2-7; D remains ambiguous. This CDR3 spans 13 amino acids. V lost 3 bases to trimming and J lost 3 bases, with 9 bases between them. The germline V gene encodes CDR1 SGHNT and CDR2 YENEEA. CDR3 nucleotide sequence: TGTGCCAGCAGCTTCGCTCTCAGCTACGAGCAGTACTTC. Amino acids: CASSFALSYEQYF.

V gene TRBV9 combines with J gene TRBJ1-1, with D possibly being TRBD1 (5 bases). The CDR3 has 13 residues. The V and J ends lost 0 bases and 5 bases respectively, with 8 bases between them. The germline CDR1 and CDR2 sequences are SGDLS and YYNGEE. CDR3 in amino acids: CASSVGRATEAFF. The CDR3 region has the DNA TGTGCCAGCAGCGTAGGCAGGGCAACTGAAGCTTTCTTT. Looking up the rest from reference TRBV9 and TRBJ1-1 gives the full variable domain: DSGVTQTPKHLITATGQRVTLRCSPRSGDLSVYWYQQSLDQGLQFLIQYYNGEERAKGNILERFSAQQFPDLHSELNLSSLELGDSALYFCASSVGRATEAFFGQGTRLTVV.

V is TRBV4-3 and J is TRBJ2-2, with D unresolved. V lost 1 base and J 5 bases, leaving 2 bases between the germline ends. Germline CDR1 and CDR2: LGHNA and YSLEER. The CDR3 runs 12 residues. Written as DNA, the CDR3 is TGCGCCAGCAGCCAAGGGACCGGGGAGCTGTTTTTT. Its translation: CASSQGTGELFF.

The CDR3 region is CASSFGKTQYF. CDR3 bases: TGTGCCAGCAGTTTCGGGAAGACCCAGTACTTC. This rearrangement joins TRBV27 to TRBJ2-5; TRBD2 might be the D (5 bases). Germline lookup yields CDR1 MNHEY and CDR2 SMNVEV (reference sequence). V gave up 3 bases and J gave up 6 bases, with 5 bases separating them. CDR3 length: 11 residues.

This clone was observed a handful of times. The chain links TRBV7-8 to TRBJ1-5, with TRBD1 as a possible D gene (5 bases). CDR1 and CDR2 (germline): SGHVS, FQNEAQ. Trimming removed 1 base from V and 4 bases from J, with 5 bases in between. The CDR3 has 13 amino acids. In DNA, the CDR3 is TGTGCCAGCAGCTTAGACAGGAATCAGCCCCAGCATTTT. It specifies CASSLDRNQPQHF. Based on the CDR3 plus reference TRBV7-8 and TRBJ1-5, the full variable domain is GAGVSQSPRYKVAKRGQDVALRCDPISGHVSLFWYQQALGQGPEFLTYFQNEAQLDKSGLPSDRFFAERPEGSVSTLKIQRTQQEDSAVYLCASSLDRNQPQHFGDGTRLSIL.

This clone was recorded once. This rearrangement joins TRBV3-1 (or the pseudogene TRBV3-2) to TRBJ2-4; perhaps TRBD1 as D (5 bases). The CDR3 has 14 residues. Germline lookup yields CDR1 LGHDT and CDR2 YNNKEL (reference sequence). V shed 1 base and J shed 6 bases, with 10 bases lying between them. As DNA, the CDR3 is TGTGCCAGCAGCCAAGGGGGCACCCTAAACATTCAGTACTTC. Translation: CASSQGGTLNIQYF.

This clone was observed a single time. The V gene is TRBV6-2 or TRBV6-3, the J gene TRBJ2-1, with 10 positions matching TRBD2. V dropped 5 bases and J dropped 3; count of bases not matched to a gene: 13. The germline V gene encodes CDR1 MNHEY and CDR2 SVGEGT. There are 18 residues in the CDR3. CDR3 coding DNA: TGTGCCAGCAGTACCAAAGCCTGGACTAGCGGAGTCTACAATGAGCAGTTCTTC. It encodes CASSTKAWTSGVYNEQFF.

The J gene is TRBJ1-5, the V gene TRBV5-4; a weak D match, TRBD1 (5 bases). CDR3 size: 15 residues. The germline V and J ends were trimmed by 4 bases and 2 bases, with 13 bases remaining between them. Germline V gene data show CDR1 as SGHNT and CDR2 as YYREEE (reference sequence). CDR3 coding DNA: TGTGCCAGCAGCGCGGGACGGTCGGGCAATCAGCCCCAGCATTTT. This gives the protein CASSAGRSGNQPQHF.

CDR3: CASSSLTGANYGYTF. The DNA for the CDR3 is TGTGCCAGCAGTTCCCTCACAGGGGCCAACTATGGCTACACCTTC. V usage is TRBV27 and J usage is TRBJ1-2, with 7 bases aligning to TRBD1. The CDR3 consists of 15 residues. Losses at the gene ends were 4 bases for V and 2 bases for J; bases not matched to a gene: 7. The V gene's germline CDR1 is MNHEY and CDR2 SMNVEV (reference sequence).

This rearrangement joins TRBV24-1 to TRBJ2-2; 7 bases fit TRBD2. The CDR3 contains 15 residues. V gave up 5 bases and J gave up 3 bases; unmatched junction bases: 5. Germline V lookup: CDR1 KGHDR, CDR2 SFDVKD. CDR3 nucleotide sequence: TGTGCCACCAGTGGGCCTGGGGGGGACACCGGGGAGCTGTTTTTT. Its translation is CATSGPGGDTGELFF.

The chain uses TRBV18 and TRBJ2-2; D uncertain. The CDR3 has 13 amino acids. V lost 8 bases and J lost 4, with 11 bases in between. From germline, CDR1 is KGHSH and CDR2 LQKENI. The CDR3 loop is CASTRLGTGELFF. In DNA, the CDR3 is TGTGCCAGCACCCGTCTCGGCACCGGGGAGCTGTTTTTT.

As for this clone: The same CDR3 is also encoded by other DNA sequences in this sample. This CDR3 is CASRGLAGNEQFF. CDR3 bases: TGTGCCAGCAGGGGACTAGCGGGGAATGAGCAGTTCTTC. The rearrangement links TRBV12-3 or TRBV12-4 to TRBJ2-1; 13 positions match TRBD2. V shed 6 bases, J shed 7 bases, and the junction held 0 bases outside the gene matches. CDR3 length: 13 residues.

V usage is TRBV10-3 and J usage is TRBJ2-2; 9 bases align to TRBD1. This CDR3 is 15 amino acids long. CDR1 ENHRY and CDR2 SYGVKD come from the germline V gene. The V segment lost 9 bases and the J segment 1 base; nucleotides outside the gene matches: 6. The CDR3 region is CAMKQGAQNTGELFF. CDR3 in DNA: TGTGCCATGAAACAGGGGGCGCAGAACACCGGGGAGCTGTTTTTT.

The chain combines TRBV5-8 with TRBJ1-5, with unresolved D. The CDR3 runs to 15 residues. V was shortened by 2 bases and J by 0 bases, with 9 bases between the two germline ends. The germline V gene encodes CDR1 SGHTS and CDR2 YDEGEE. The CDR3 region has the DNA TGTGCCAGCAGCTTTGGGTGGTATAGCAATCAGCCCCAGCATTTT. Its protein product is CASSFGWYSNQPQHF.

The rearrangement joins TRBV19 to TRBJ1-5; D unresolved. From germline, CDR1 is LNHDA and CDR2 SQIVND (reference sequence). This CDR3 spans 14 amino acids. V dropped 4 bases and J dropped 0 bases, with 7 bases sitting between them. The CDR3 sequence is CASSSSASNQPQHF. DNA for the CDR3: TGTGCCAGTAGTAGTTCCGCTAGCAATCAGCCCCAGCATTTT.

The rearrangement joins TRBV9 to TRBJ2-7; D may be TRBD2 (6 bases). V was clipped by 4 bases and J by 4 bases, with 9 bases between them. This CDR3 is built from 12 residues. Germline V gives CDR1 SGDLS, CDR2 YYNGEE. The CDR3, as DNA: TGTGCCAGCAGCCCGGAGGGATACGAGCAGTACTTC. This gives the protein CASSPEGYEQYF.